The rows below give T cell receptor beta chains drawn from one sample of a study of vaccination effects on CD4 cells after COVID-19. Only in-frame clones appear in the TCRdb table, and some are missing; sequencing was by immunoSEQ multiplex PCR. The repertoire includes approximately 70,000 clones, roughly three quarters of them detected once, and approximately 0.95% sits in the top ten. What these receptors recognize is not known. Sample: CD4+ T cells from PBMCs cultured with HCoV-OC43 spike peptides, taken after COVID-19 vaccination. Receptors were obtained from a human donor who received a COVID-19 vaccine. CDR3s include the opening cysteine and the closing phenylalanine or tryptophan. The order of the fields is D gene, V gene, CDR3 length, J gene, CDR3 DNA, CDR3 protein. D genes are given only for firm matches.

d_gene: TRBD2; v_gene: TRBV11-3; len: 15; j_gene: TRBJ2-3; CDR3nt: TGTGCCAGCAGTCAAGAGCGGGGGGTGACAGATACGCAGTATTTT; CDR3aa: CASSQERGVTDTQYF
d_gene: TRBD1; v_gene: TRBV7-9; len: 12; j_gene: TRBJ1-2; CDR3nt: TGTGCCAGCAGCGCAGACAGGGTCGGCTACACCTTC; CDR3aa: CASSADRVGYTF
d_gene: .; v_gene: TRBV6-2/TRBV6-3; len: 14; j_gene: TRBJ1-6; CDR3nt: TGTGCCAGCAGTTACGCGAACCCGGGATCACCCCTCCACTTT; CDR3aa: CASSYANPGSPLHF
d_gene: .; v_gene: TRBV11-3; len: 18; j_gene: TRBJ1-2; CDR3nt: TGTGCCAGCAGCTTATCAAGCTTTGGGGGGATCTCTCGGCGAGGCTACACCTTC; CDR3aa: CASSLSSFGGISRRGYTF
d_gene: TRBD2; v_gene: TRBV5-1; len: 14; j_gene: TRBJ2-5; CDR3nt: TGCGCCAGCAGGAAGCGGGGGGCTGAAGAGACCCAGTACTTC; CDR3aa: CASRKRGAEETQYF
d_gene: TRBD1; v_gene: TRBV5-4; len: 15; j_gene: TRBJ2-5; CDR3nt: TGTGCCAGCAGTTACCCGGGACAGGGGAGAGAGACCCAGTACTTC; CDR3aa: CASSYPGQGRETQYF
d_gene: TRBD2; v_gene: TRBV2; len: 14; j_gene: TRBJ2-1; CDR3nt: TGTGCCAGCAATAGACTAGCGGGGATTGATGAGCAGTTCTTC; CDR3aa: CASNRLAGIDEQFF
d_gene: .; v_gene: TRBV6-2/TRBV6-3; len: 18; j_gene: TRBJ2-3; CDR3nt: TGTGCCAGCAGTTACTCGGCATCGGGTATCAAACGCACAGATACGCAGTATTTT; CDR3aa: CASSYSASGIKRTDTQYF
d_gene: .; v_gene: TRBV12-3/TRBV12-4; len: 12; j_gene: TRBJ2-5; CDR3nt: TGTGCCAGCAGTTTTTTCAAAGAGACCCAGTACTTC; CDR3aa: CASSFFKETQYF
d_gene: TRBD1; v_gene: TRBV5-1; len: 17; j_gene: TRBJ1-4; CDR3nt: TGCGCCAGCAGCCCGACAGGGAGGGGGGCAACTAATGAAAAACTGTTTTTT; CDR3aa: CASSPTGRGATNEKLFF